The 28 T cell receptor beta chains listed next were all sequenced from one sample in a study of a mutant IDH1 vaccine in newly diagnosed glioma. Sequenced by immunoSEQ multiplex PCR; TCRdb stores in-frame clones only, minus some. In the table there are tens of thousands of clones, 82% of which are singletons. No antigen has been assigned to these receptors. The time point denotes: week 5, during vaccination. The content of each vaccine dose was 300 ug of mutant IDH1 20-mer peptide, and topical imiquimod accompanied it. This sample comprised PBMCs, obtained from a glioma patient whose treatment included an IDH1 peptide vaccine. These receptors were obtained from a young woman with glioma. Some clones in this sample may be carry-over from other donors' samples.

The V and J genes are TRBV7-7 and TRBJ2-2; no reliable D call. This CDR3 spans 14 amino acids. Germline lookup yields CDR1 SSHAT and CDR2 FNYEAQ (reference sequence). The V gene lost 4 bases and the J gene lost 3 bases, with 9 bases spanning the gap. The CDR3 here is CASSSGPYTGELFF. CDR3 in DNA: TGTGCCAGCAGCTCGGGTCCCTACACCGGGGAGCTGTTTTTT.

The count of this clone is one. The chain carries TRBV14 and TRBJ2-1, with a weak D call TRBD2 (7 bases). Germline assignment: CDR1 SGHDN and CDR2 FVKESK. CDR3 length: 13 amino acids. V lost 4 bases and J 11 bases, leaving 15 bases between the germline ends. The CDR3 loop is CASSLAGGRQQFF. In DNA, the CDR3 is TGTGCCAGCAGCCTGGCCGGGGGGCGACAGCAGTTCTTC.

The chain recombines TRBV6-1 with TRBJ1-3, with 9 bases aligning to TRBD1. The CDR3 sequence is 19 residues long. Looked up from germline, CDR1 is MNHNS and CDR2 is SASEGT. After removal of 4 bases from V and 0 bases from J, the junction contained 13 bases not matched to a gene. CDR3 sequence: CASSAIISGTGSSGNTIYF. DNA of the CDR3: TGTGCCAGCAGTGCTATAATCTCCGGGACAGGGAGCTCTGGAAACACCATATATTTT.

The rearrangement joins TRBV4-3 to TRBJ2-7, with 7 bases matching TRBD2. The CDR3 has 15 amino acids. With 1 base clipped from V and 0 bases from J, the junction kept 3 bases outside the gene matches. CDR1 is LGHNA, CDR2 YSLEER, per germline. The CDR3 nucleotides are TGCGCCAGCAGCCAAGGGCGGGGGAGCTCCTACGAGCAGTACTTC. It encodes CASSQGRGSSYEQYF.

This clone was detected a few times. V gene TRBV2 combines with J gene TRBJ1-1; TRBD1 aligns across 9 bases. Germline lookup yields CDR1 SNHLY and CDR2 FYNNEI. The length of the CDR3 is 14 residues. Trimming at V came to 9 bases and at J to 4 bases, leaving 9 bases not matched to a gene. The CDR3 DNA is TGTGCCAGACTAACCGACAGGGGGGGCACTGAAGCTTTCTTT. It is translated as CARLTDRGGTEAFF.

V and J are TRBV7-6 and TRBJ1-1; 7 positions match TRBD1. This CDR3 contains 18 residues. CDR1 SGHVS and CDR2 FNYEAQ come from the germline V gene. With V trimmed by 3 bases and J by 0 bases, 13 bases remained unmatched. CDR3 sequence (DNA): TGTGCCAGCAGCTTGGGGCCGGGACAGACTGTCGTGAACACTGAAGCTTTCTTT. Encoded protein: CASSLGPGQTVVNTEAFF.

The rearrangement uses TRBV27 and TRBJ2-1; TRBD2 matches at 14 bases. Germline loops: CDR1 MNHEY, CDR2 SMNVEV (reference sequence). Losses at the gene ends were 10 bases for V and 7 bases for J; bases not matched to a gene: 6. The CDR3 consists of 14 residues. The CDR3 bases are TGTGCCACCTGGGGACTAGCGGGGGTTAATGAGCAGTTCTTC. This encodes CATWGLAGVNEQFF.

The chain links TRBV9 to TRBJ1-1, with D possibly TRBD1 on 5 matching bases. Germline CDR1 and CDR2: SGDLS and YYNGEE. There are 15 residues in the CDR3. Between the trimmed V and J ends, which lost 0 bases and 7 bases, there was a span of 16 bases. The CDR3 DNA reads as TGTGCCAGCAGCGTAGGATCCCAGGTCCAGGGTGAAGCTTTCTTT. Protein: CASSVGSQVQGEAFF.

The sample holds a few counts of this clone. The DNA of the CDR3 is TGTGCCAGCAGTCTGAGTGGCCCAACTGAAGCTTTCTTT. It specifies CASSLSGPTEAFF. The chain links TRBV14 to TRBJ1-1, with unresolved D. The V gene's germline CDR1 is SGHDN and CDR2 FVKESK. V lost 6 bases and J 5 bases, leaving 13 bases between the germline ends. The CDR3 contains 13 residues.

CDR3 sequence reads: CASSKVDRDSGNTIYF. CDR3 DNA sequence: TGTGCCAGCAGCAAAGTAGACCGTGACTCTGGAAACACCATATATTTT. The V gene is TRBV21-1, the J gene TRBJ1-3. TRBV21-1 is recorded as a pseudogene. This CDR3 is 16 amino acids long.

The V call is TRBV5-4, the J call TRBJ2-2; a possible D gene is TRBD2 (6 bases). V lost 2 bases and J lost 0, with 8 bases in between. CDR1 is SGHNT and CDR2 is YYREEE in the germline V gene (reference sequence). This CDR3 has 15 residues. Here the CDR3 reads CASSLAGANTGELFF. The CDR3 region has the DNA TGTGCCAGCAGCTTAGCGGGCGCGAACACCGGGGAGCTGTTTTTT.

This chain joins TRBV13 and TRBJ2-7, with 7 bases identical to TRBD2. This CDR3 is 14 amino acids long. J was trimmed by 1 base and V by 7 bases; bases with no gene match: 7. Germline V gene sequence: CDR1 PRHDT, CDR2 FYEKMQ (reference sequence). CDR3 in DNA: TGTGCCAGCATGCGAGCGGGACGTTCCTACGAGCAGTACTTC. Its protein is CASMRAGRSYEQYF. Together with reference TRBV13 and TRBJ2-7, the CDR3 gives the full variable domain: AAGVIQSPRHLIKEKRETATLKCYPIPRHDTVYWYQQGPGQDPQFLISFYEKMQSDKGSIPDRFSAQQFSDYHSELNMSSLELGDSALYFCASMRAGRSYEQYFGPGTRLTVT.

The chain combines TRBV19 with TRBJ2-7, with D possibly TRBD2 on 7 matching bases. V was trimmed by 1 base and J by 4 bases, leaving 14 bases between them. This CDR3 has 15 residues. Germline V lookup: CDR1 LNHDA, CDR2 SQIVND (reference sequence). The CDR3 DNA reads TGTGCCAGTAGTATAGGAAGCAGGGGAGGGTACGAGCAGTACTTC. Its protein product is CASSIGSRGGYEQYF.

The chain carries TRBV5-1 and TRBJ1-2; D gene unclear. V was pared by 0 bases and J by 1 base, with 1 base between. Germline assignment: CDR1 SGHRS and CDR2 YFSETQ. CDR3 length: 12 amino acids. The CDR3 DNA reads TGCGCCAGCAGCTTGGATAACTATGGCTACACCTTC. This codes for CASSLDNYGYTF.

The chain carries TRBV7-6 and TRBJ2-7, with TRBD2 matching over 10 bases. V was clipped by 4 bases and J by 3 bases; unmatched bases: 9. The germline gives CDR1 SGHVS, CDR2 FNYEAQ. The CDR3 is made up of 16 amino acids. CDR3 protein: CASSSVGLAANYEQYF. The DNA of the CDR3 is TGTGCCAGCAGCTCGGTCGGACTAGCGGCAAACTACGAGCAGTACTTC.

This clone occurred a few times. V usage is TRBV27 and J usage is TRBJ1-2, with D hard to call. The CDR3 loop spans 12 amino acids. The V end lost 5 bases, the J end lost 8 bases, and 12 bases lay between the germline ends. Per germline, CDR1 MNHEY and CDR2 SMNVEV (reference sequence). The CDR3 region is CASSARGGGYTF. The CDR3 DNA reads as TGTGCCAGCAGTGCCAGAGGTGGCGGCTACACCTTC.

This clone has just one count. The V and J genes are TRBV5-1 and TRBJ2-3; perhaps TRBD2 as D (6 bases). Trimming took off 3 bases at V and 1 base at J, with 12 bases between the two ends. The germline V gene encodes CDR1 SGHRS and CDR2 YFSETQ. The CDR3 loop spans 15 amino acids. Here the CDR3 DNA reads TGCGCCAGCAGCTCCGGACTACATCGCACAGATACGCAGTATTTT. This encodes CASSSGLHRTDTQYF.

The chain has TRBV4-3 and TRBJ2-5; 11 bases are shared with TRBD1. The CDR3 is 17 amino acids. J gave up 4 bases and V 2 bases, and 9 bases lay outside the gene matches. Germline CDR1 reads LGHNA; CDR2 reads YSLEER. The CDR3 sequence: CASSQNHRTGGSETQYF. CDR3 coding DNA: TGCGCCAGCAGCCAAAATCACCGGACAGGGGGCTCAGAGACCCAGTACTTC.

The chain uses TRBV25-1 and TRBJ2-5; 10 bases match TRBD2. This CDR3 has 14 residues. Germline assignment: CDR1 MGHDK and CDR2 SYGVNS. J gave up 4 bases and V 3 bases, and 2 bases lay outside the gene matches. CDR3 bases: TGTGCCAGCAGTGACGTAGCGGGAGGAGAGACCCAGTACTTC. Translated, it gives CASSDVAGGETQYF. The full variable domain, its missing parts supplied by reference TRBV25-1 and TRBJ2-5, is EADIYQTPRYLVIGTGKKITLECSQTMGHDKMYWYQQDPGMELHLIHYSYGVNSTEKGDLSSESTVSRIRTEHFPLTLESARPSHTSQYLCASSDVAGGETQYFGPGTRLLVL.

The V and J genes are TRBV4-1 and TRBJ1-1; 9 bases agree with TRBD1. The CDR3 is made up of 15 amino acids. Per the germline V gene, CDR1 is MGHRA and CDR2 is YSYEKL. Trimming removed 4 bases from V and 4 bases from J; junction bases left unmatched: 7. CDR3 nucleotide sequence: TGCGCCAGCAGCCTCTCGGGACAGGGAAGCACTGAAGCTTTCTTT. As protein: CASSLSGQGSTEAFF.

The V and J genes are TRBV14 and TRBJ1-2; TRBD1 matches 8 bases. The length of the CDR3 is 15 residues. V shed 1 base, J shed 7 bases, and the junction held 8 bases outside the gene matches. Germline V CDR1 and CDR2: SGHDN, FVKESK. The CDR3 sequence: CASSQADRGARGYTF. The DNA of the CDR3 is TGTGCCAGCAGCCAAGCTGACAGGGGCGCGCGTGGCTACACCTTC.

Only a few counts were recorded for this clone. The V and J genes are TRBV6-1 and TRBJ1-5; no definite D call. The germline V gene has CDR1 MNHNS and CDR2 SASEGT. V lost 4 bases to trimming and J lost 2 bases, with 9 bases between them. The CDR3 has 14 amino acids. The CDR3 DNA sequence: TGTGCCAGCAGTGTTGGGCAGGGCAATCAGCCCCAGCATTTT. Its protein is CASSVGQGNQPQHF.

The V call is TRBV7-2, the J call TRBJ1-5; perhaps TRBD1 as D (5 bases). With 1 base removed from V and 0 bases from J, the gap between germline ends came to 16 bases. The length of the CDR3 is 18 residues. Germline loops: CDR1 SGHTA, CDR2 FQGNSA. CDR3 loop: CASSLEGSQGYSNQPQHF. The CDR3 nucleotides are TGTGCCAGCAGCTTAGAGGGGTCACAAGGGTATAGCAATCAGCCCCAGCATTTT.

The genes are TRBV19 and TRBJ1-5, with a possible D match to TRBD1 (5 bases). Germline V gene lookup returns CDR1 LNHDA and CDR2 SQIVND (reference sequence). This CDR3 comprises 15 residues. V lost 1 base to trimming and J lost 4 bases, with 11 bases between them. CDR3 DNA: TGTGCCAGTAGTATAGGGGGAGGGGTTAATCAGCCCCAGCATTTT. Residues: CASSIGGGVNQPQHF.

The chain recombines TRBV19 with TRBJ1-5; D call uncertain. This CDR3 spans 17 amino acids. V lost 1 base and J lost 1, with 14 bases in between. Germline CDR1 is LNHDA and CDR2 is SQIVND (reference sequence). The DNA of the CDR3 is TGTGCCAGTAGTATAGCCACCCACGGGCAAAGCAATCAGCCCCAGCATTTT. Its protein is CASSIATHGQSNQPQHF.

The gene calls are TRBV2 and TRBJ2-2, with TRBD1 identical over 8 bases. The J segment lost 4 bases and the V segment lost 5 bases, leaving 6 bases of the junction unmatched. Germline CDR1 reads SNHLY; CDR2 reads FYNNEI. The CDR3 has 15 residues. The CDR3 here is CASSPQGARTGELFF. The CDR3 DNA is TGTGCCAGCAGTCCTCAGGGGGCGCGCACCGGGGAGCTGTTTTTT.

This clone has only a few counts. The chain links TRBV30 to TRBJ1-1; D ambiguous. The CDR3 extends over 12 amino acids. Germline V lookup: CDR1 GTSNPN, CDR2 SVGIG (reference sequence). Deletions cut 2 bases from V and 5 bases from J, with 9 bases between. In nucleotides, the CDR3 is TGTGCCTGGAGTCGGGGTAGGACTGAAGCTTTCTTT. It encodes CAWSRGRTEAFF.

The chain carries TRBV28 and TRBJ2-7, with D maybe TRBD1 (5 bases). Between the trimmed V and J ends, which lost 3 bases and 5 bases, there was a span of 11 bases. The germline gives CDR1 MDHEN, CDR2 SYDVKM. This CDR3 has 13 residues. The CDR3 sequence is CASSLGRDNEQYF. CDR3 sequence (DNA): TGTGCCAGCAGTTTGGGCAGGGATAACGAGCAGTACTTC.